The 3 T cell receptor beta chains listed next were all sequenced from one sample in a study of CD8 T cells in Susac syndrome. cDNA came from about 0.51 to 1 ug RNA primed by random hexamers. TCRdb redid the calling of the immunoSEQ multiplex PCR reads with MiXCR, one entry per CDR3 protein. The sample consists of about 47,000 distinct CDR3 sequences, more than 85% of them appearing once. Input material: CD8+ T cells from PBMCs. These receptor sequences come from a human donor in good health.

This sequence joins TRBV5-1 and TRBJ2-7, with D uncertain. Germline CDR1 SGHRS, CDR2 YFSETQ. There are 17 residues in the CDR3. The V end lost 4 bases, the J end lost 7 bases, and 27 bases lay between the germline ends. The CDR3 here is CASSGRLRPLFGWEQYF. The CDR3 DNA is TGCGCCAGCAGCGGTCGGCTTAGACCGCTGTTCGGTTGGGAGCAGTACTTC.

In this sample, this clonotype turned up once. The rearrangement uses TRBV20-1 and TRBJ2-7; a possible D gene is TRBD2 (6 bases). Between the trimmed V and J ends, which lost 2 bases and 2 bases, there was a span of 22 bases. Germline loops: CDR1 DFQATT, CDR2 SNEGSKA (reference sequence). The length of the CDR3 is 17 residues. The CDR3 is CSARIGQRATSPYEQYF. CDR3 bases: TGCAGTGCTAGAATAGGCCAGCGGGCCACGAGTCCCTACGAGCAGTACTTC.

CDR3 nucleotide sequence: TGTGCCAGCAGCTTAGAGGGCTGGACAGTGGGCACTGAAGCTTTCTTT. Its translation: CASSLEGWTVGTEAFF. This sequence joins TRBV7-2 and TRBJ1-1; weak D call: TRBD1 (6 bases). CDR1 and CDR2 from the germline V gene are SGHTA and FQGNSA. The CDR3 extends over 16 amino acids. The germline V and J ends were trimmed by 1 base and 4 bases, with 16 bases remaining between them.